Shown below are 18 T cell receptor beta chains from a single sample sequenced in a study of cytomegalovirus exposure and HLA in healthy donors. Clones were sequenced by immunoSEQ multiplex PCR, and TCRdb holds only the in-frame ones, with some missing. This sample has tens of thousands of clones, with about four fifths found just once. The source material was PBMCs. These receptors were obtained from a woman between 18 and 29 years old in good health and CMV-seropositive.

The V and J genes are TRBV6-5 and TRBJ2-7; possible D gene TRBD2, 5 bases. The CDR3 length is 14 residues. V gave up 5 bases and J gave up 1 base, with 12 bases separating them. Per the germline V gene, CDR1 is MNHEY and CDR2 is SVGAGI. The CDR3 nucleotides read TGTGCCAGCAGTCCCGGGGATGGTTCCTACGAGCAGTACTTC. It yields the protein CASSPGDGSYEQYF.

This sequence joins TRBV21-1 and TRBJ2-7; the table's D gene call, TRBD2, was not cross checked with the DNA. TRBV21-1 is termed a pseudogene. The CDR3 runs to 15 residues. This CDR3 is CASPNVRLGIYEQYF. DNA for the CDR3: TGTGCCAGCCCCAATGTGAGACTAGGGATTTACGAGCAGTACTTC.

The chain joins TRBV19 to TRBJ1-5; D is uncertain. V lost 1 base and J lost 8, with 12 bases in between. CDR1 and CDR2 from the germline V gene are LNHDA and SQIVND (reference sequence). The CDR3 length is 14 residues. The CDR3 bases are TGTGCCAGTAGTATAGCGACCGAGAGGAAGCCCCAGCATTTT. This sequence encodes CASSIATERKPQHF.

V gene TRBV18 combines with J gene TRBJ1-3; 7 bases are a match to TRBD1. CDR1 is KGHSH, CDR2 LQKENI, per germline. The V segment lost 3 bases and the J segment 3 bases; nucleotides outside the gene matches: 5. The CDR3 length is 15 residues. DNA for the CDR3: TGTGCCAGCTCACCCATACAGGGGCATGGAAACACCATATATTTT. Protein sequence: CASSPIQGHGNTIYF.

The chain is built from TRBV10-1 and TRBJ2-5; D might be TRBD1 (6 bases). CDR1 is WNHNN and CDR2 is SYGVQD in the germline V gene (reference sequence). V lost 6 bases to trimming and J lost 5 bases, with 16 bases between them. The CDR3 totals 14 residues. CDR3 sequence: CASSEGQFGETQYF. The DNA for the CDR3 is TGCGCCAGCAGCGAGGGACAATTCGGGGAGACCCAGTACTTC.

The J gene is TRBJ1-2, the V gene TRBV14; maybe TRBD1 (6 bases). Trimming removed 1 base from V and 4 bases from J, with 7 bases in between. The CDR3 consists of 13 residues. Germline CDR1 SGHDN, CDR2 FVKESK. CDR3 DNA sequence: TGTGCCAGCAGCCAAGGACAGGTCTATGGCTACACCTTC. This translates into CASSQGQVYGYTF.

This chain uses TRBV6-6 with TRBJ2-4; a weak D match, TRBD2 (7 bases). From germline, CDR1 is MNHNY and CDR2 SVGAGI (reference sequence). Between the trimmed V and J ends, which lost 8 bases and 0 bases, there was a span of 17 bases. This CDR3 region has 16 residues. The CDR3 spells CASLRGAGTAKNIQYF. The CDR3 DNA follows: TGTGCCAGCCTCCGGGGGGCGGGGACAGCCAAAAACATTCAGTACTTC.

The chain joins TRBV6-6 to TRBJ2-7, with 10 bases fitting TRBD1. Per germline, CDR1 MNHNY and CDR2 SVGAGI (reference sequence). CDR3 length: 16 residues. After removal of 2 bases from V and 0 bases from J, the junction contained 4 bases not matched to a gene. The CDR3 sequence: CASSYSGQGGSYEQYF. The CDR3 DNA follows: TGTGCCAGCAGTTACAGCGGACAGGGGGGCTCCTACGAGCAGTACTTC.

The V and J genes are TRBV5-1 and TRBJ2-1; 15 nucleotides agree with TRBD2. Per germline, CDR1 SGHRS and CDR2 YFSETQ. CDR3 length equals 17 residues. Unmatched junction bases numbered 7, after V lost 0 bases and J lost 9 bases. CDR3 nucleotides: TGCGCCAGCAGCTTGGAAGGGACTAGCGGGGGGTGGGGTGAGCAGTTCTTC. Encoded protein: CASSLEGTSGGWGEQFF. Full variable domain (remainder filled in from reference TRBV5-1 and TRBJ2-1): KAGVTQTPRYLIKTRGQQVTLSCSPISGHRSVSWYQQTPGQGLQFLFEYFSETQRNKGNFPGRFSGRQFSNSRSEMNVSTLELGDSALYLCASSLEGTSGGWGEQFFGPGTRLTVL.

This clone was seen a single time. The V and J genes are TRBV13 and TRBJ1-6; TRBD1 agrees at 7 bases. CDR1 is PRHDT, CDR2 FYEKMQ, per germline (reference sequence). CDR3 size: 15 residues. With V trimmed by 5 bases and J by 9 bases, 10 bases remained unmatched. The DNA for the CDR3 is TGTGCCAGCAGCCTTAGGGACAGAGGAGCTTCACCCCTCCACTTT. This encodes CASSLRDRGASPLHF.

The V and J genes are TRBV7-8 and TRBJ2-2; 9 nucleotides line up with TRBD1. CDR3 length equals 15 residues. Germline CDR1 SGHVS, CDR2 FQNEAQ. J lost 4 bases, V lost 2 bases, and 2 bases had no gene match. The CDR3, as DNA: TGTGCCAGCAGCTTAAACAGGGGGCTCACCGGGGAGCTGTTTTTT. Translating gives CASSLNRGLTGELFF.

The chain joins TRBV30 to TRBJ1-2; 10 bases align to TRBD1. V was clipped by 0 bases and J by 8 bases; unmatched bases: 9. Germline loops: CDR1 GTSNPN, CDR2 SVGIG (reference sequence). This CDR3 region has 15 residues. CDR3 DNA sequence: TGTGCCTGGAGTGTATCTCGACAGGGGGCCGGCGGCTACACCTTC. Its translation is CAWSVSRQGAGGYTF.

The gene calls are TRBV5-1 and TRBJ1-2, with a possible D match to TRBD1 (5 bases). The CDR3 sequence is 14 residues long. CDR1 and CDR2 from the germline V gene are SGHRS and YFSETQ. V gave up 0 bases and J gave up 6 bases, with 12 bases separating them. In DNA, the CDR3 is TGCGCCAGCAGCTTGGTTCAGGGTGGGAATGGCTACACCTTC. Translating it yields CASSLVQGGNGYTF.

The V call is TRBV5-1, the J call TRBJ1-1; D perhaps matches TRBD1 (5 bases). CDR1 and CDR2 from the germline V gene are SGHRS and YFSETQ. CDR3 length: 15 amino acids. Trimming pared 6 bases from V and 0 bases from J, leaving 15 bases between. CDR3 sequence reads: CASTSSGELNTEAFF. The CDR3 DNA reads TGCGCCAGCACCTCCTCGGGGGAACTGAACACTGAAGCTTTCTTT.

This clone was counted between two and nine times. This chain connects TRBV12-5 to TRBJ2-7; 7 bases are a match to TRBD1. Looked up from germline, CDR1 is LGHNT and CDR2 is FRNRAP. V lost 1 base, J lost 6 bases, and 3 bases stayed unmatched. This CDR3 spans 13 amino acids. DNA for the CDR3: TGTGCTAGTGGTTTGGGACAGGGCCGCGAGCAGTACTTC. It codes for CASGLGQGREQYF.

The chain uses TRBV7-9 and TRBJ2-7, with D possibly matching TRBD1 (5 bases). The CDR3 extends over 13 amino acids. Germline assignment: CDR1 SEHNR and CDR2 FQNEAQ (reference sequence). V was cut by 5 bases and J by 3 bases, with 11 bases left in between. Written as DNA, the CDR3 is TGTGCCAGCAGCCCATCCAGGGTCTACGAGCAGTACTTC. It codes for CASSPSRVYEQYF.

This clone has more than one count but fewer than ten. This chain links TRBV6-5 with TRBJ2-1; D may be TRBD1 (6 bases). Looked up from germline, CDR1 is MNHEY and CDR2 is SVGAGI. The CDR3 totals 14 residues. The germline V and J ends were trimmed by 6 bases and 10 bases, with 19 bases remaining between them. CDR3 in DNA: TGTGCCAGCAGCCTCTCAAGGGGGAACAGGGAGCAGTTCTTC. Amino acid sequence: CASSLSRGNREQFF.

This clone was counted a few times. V gene TRBV5-6 combines with J gene TRBJ1-4, with 7 bases fitting TRBD1. Germline assignment: CDR1 SGHDT and CDR2 YYEEEE. The CDR3 extends over 15 amino acids. V gave up 5 bases and J gave up 0 bases; unmatched junction bases: 4. This CDR3 is CASSYDRATNEKLFF. The CDR3 nucleotides are TGTGCCAGCAGTTACGACAGGGCAACTAATGAAAAACTGTTTTTT. Full variable domain (remainder filled in from reference TRBV5-6 and TRBJ1-4): DAGVTQSPTHLIKTRGQQVTLRCSPKSGHDTVSWYQQALGQGPQFIFQYYEEEERQRGNFPDRFSGHQFPNYSSELNVNALLLGDSALYLCASSYDRATNEKLFFGSGTQLSVL.